The present T cell receptor beta chain was sequenced within a study of T cell responses to AZD1222 COVID-19 vaccine. Broader study findings: Samples come after the peak T cell response, not at day 14. Possibly, clonal diversity was underestimated; donors were largely white British and included more females. The span of vaccine-associated CD4 TCRs extended across spike, with dominance at 160-218 and 743-854.

In the case of this clone: Its antigen remains unidentified.

Assay used: immunoSEQ multiplex PCR; TCRdb lists only in-frame clones, some missing. The data show approximately 90,000 clones, more than 70% seen once. The V end was cut by 4 bases, the J end by 5 bases, with 13 bases between. Germline-derived CDR1 and CDR2 are SGHNT and YYREEE (reference sequence). CDR3 length: 15 residues. The sequence was obtained from an adult in good health. The V call is TRBV5-4, the J call TRBJ1-6; perhaps TRBD1 as D (6 bases). Sequencing used peripheral blood, obtained on day 0 of AZD1222 vaccination. CDR3 bases: TGTGCCAGCAGCCACCGGACAGCAAATAATTCACCCCTCCACTTT. As protein: CASSHRTANNSPLHF. The full variable domain, rest sourced from reference TRBV5-4 and TRBJ1-6, is ETGVTQSPTHLIKTRGQQVTLRCSSQSGHNTVSWYQQALGQGPQFIFQYYREEENGRGNFPPRFSGLQFPNYSSELNVNALELDDSALYLCASSHRTANNSPLHFGNGTRLTVT.